These 22 T cell receptor beta chains were sequenced from one sample in a study. MiXCR was run by TCRdb on the 5' RACE reads, yielding one entry per CDR3 protein. The sample consists of 8,000 or so distinct CDR3 sequences, around 63% of them appearing once. Input material: tumor-infiltrating naive CD4+ T cells sorted from the breast tumor. Subset indicated: naive CD4+ T cells, CD4+CD45RA+CD25-. The receptors come from a female donor with breast cancer.

V and J are TRBV7-9 and TRBJ1-3; D ambiguous. The germline V and J ends were trimmed by 3 bases and 2 bases, with 5 bases remaining between them. The CDR3 is 13 residues long. In germline, CDR1 is SEHNR, CDR2 FQNEAQ (reference sequence). CDR3 residues: CASSLTTGNTIYF. CDR3 nucleotides: TGTGCCAGCAGCTTGACAACTGGAAACACCATATATTTT.

Here the CDR3 reads CASSIGTGSYNEQFF. CDR3 nucleotide sequence: TGCGCCAGCAGCATCGGGACGGGCTCCTACAATGAGCAGTTCTTC. This chain uses TRBV5-1 with TRBJ2-1, with D perhaps being TRBD1 or TRBD2 (5 bases each). The CDR3 spans 15 residues. CDR1 SGHRS and CDR2 YFSETQ come from the germline V gene. Trimming stripped 4 bases from V and 0 bases from J, with 11 bases between.

This chain connects TRBV4-1 to TRBJ1-6; the D is unclear. Germline V gives CDR1 MGHRA, CDR2 YSYEKL. Trimming removed 2 bases from V and 8 bases from J, with 4 bases in between. This CDR3 is 12 amino acids long. The CDR3 nucleotides read TGCGCCAGCAGCCAACAGCATTCACCCCTCCACTTT. The encoded protein is CASSQQHSPLHF.

For this clonotype: One end of the junction is discordant with germline, which a read error may explain. The chain combines TRBV7-6 with TRBJ2-4; 12 bases map to TRBD1. Germline loops: CDR1 SGHVS, CDR2 FNYEAQ. The CDR3 is made up of 18 amino acids. The CDR3: CASGMGQGALEANNIQYF. The CDR3, as DNA: TGTGCCAGCGGCATGGGACAGGGGGCACTCGAAGCCAACAACATTCAGTACTTC.

The chain recombines TRBV5-1 with TRBJ2-1, with 9 bases lining up with TRBD2. CDR3 length equals 13 residues. Germline V lookup: CDR1 SGHRS, CDR2 YFSETQ. V lost 4 bases to trimming and J lost 10 bases; unmatched junction nucleotides: 6. CDR3 protein: CASSVLAGYEQFF. In DNA form, the CDR3 reads TGCGCCAGCAGCGTCCTAGCGGGATACGAGCAGTTCTTC.

The chain couples TRBV12-3 or TRBV12-4 to TRBJ2-4; 7 bases are shared with TRBD1. The CDR3 length is 14 residues. V shed 6 bases and J 9 bases; nucleotides not matched to a gene: 11. CDR3 sequence: CASSKGDSLSIQYF. As DNA, the CDR3 is TGTGCCAGCAGCAAAGGGGACAGTCTAAGCATTCAGTACTTC.

As DNA, the CDR3 is TGCAGCGTTGGGACAGGGCCCTACGAGCAGTACTTC. Protein sequence: CSVGTGPYEQYF. The chain recombines TRBV29-1 with TRBJ2-7; 8 bases are shared with TRBD1. V dropped 4 bases and J dropped 2; count of bases not matched to a gene: 1. The CDR3 sequence is 12 residues long. Germline assignment: CDR1 SQVTM and CDR2 ANQGSEA.

The chain is built from TRBV10-3 and TRBJ2-7; 10 bases match TRBD1. With V trimmed by 11 bases and J by 5 bases, 12 bases remained unmatched. The CDR3 runs to 14 residues. Germline CDR1 ENHRY, CDR2 SYGVKD. The CDR3 DNA reads as TGTGCCGCCGCTGGGGGACAGGGGACCAACGAGCAGTACTTC. Protein sequence: CAAAGGQGTNEQYF.

This clonotype is categorized as medium-sized. The chain employs TRBV4-2 and TRBJ2-1; TRBD2 aligns across 13 bases. CDR3 length: 18 amino acids. V lost 4 bases and J lost 6; bases outside the gene matches: 12. CDR1 is LGHNA and CDR2 is YNFKEQ in the germline V gene. Here the CDR3 reads CASSLLLRGTSGTNEQFF. As DNA, the CDR3 is TGTGCCAGCAGCCTCCTACTAAGAGGGACTAGCGGGACCAATGAGCAGTTCTTC.

The gene calls are TRBV7-6 and TRBJ2-7; D is perhaps TRBD1 (5 bases). The CDR3 has 13 residues. Germline values: CDR1 SGHVS, CDR2 FNYEAQ. The ends were cut back, 5 bases at V and 3 bases at J, with 11 bases in the middle. The DNA of the CDR3 is TGTGCCAGCAGCACCAAGGACAACTACGAGCAGTACTTC. Residues: CASSTKDNYEQYF.

The V call is TRBV7-2, the J call TRBJ2-1; the match to TRBD1 covers 7 bases. CDR1 and CDR2 from the germline V gene are SGHTA and FQGNSA. The CDR3 runs to 15 residues. J lost 2 bases, V lost 1 base, and 2 bases had no gene match. The CDR3 region is CASSLDRGPYNEQFF. In DNA, the CDR3 is TGTGCCAGCAGCTTAGATAGGGGGCCCTACAATGAGCAGTTCTTC. Drawing the rest from reference TRBV7-2 and TRBJ2-1, the complete variable domain is GAGVSQSPSNKVTEKGKDVELRCDPISGHTALYWYRQSLGQGLEFLIYFQGNSAPDKSGLPSDRFSAERTGGSVSTLTIQRTQQEDSAVYLCASSLDRGPYNEQFFGPGTRLTVL.

About this clonotype: The CDR3 does not end in the conserved phenylalanine or tryptophan, so this is likely a read error. The chain employs TRBV5-1 and TRBJ2-7; 8 bases match TRBD2. The CDR3 totals 15 residues. Germline V lookup: CDR1 SGHRS, CDR2 YFSETQ. V was pared by 0 bases and J by 4 bases, with 6 bases of the junction left unmatched. This CDR3 is CASSLDGTSVYEQYS. In DNA, the CDR3 is TGCGCCAGCAGCTTGGATGGGACTAGTGTTTACGAGCAGTACTCC.

Notes on this clonotype: The CDR3 end shows no conserved phenylalanine or tryptophan, and so a read error is likely. The chain links TRBV7-2 to TRBJ1-1; D gene uncertain. V was trimmed by 1 base and J by 5 bases, leaving 14 bases between them. Germline loops: CDR1 SGHTA, CDR2 FQGNSA. The CDR3 covers 15 residues. The CDR3 DNA is TGTGCCAGCAGCTTAGTTTTAAAGGGATCGACTGAAGCTTTCCTT. This sequence encodes CASSLVLKGSTEAFL.

This clonotype has just a few counts. V is TRBV12-3 or TRBV12-4 and J is TRBJ1-2, with 8 nucleotides matching TRBD1. The CDR3 covers 14 residues. Unmatched junction bases numbered 0, after V lost 3 bases and J lost 0 bases. The CDR3 DNA sequence: TGTGCCAGCAGTTTGGGACAGGCTAACTATGGCTACACCTTC. Translated: CASSLGQANYGYTF.

Comments on this clonotype: A read error may explain this, as a much larger clone is one base away. Since the CDR3 does not end with the conserved phenylalanine or tryptophan, this likely comes from a read error. J is TRBJ1-1 and V is TRBV5-1; maybe TRBD1 (6 bases). V was trimmed by 4 bases and J by 1 base, leaving 11 bases between them. Germline V gene data show CDR1 as SGHRS and CDR2 as YFSETQ. The CDR3 covers 14 residues. CDR3 bases: TGCGCCAGCAGCCCCGGGACAACGAACACTGAAGCTTTCCTT. This translates into CASSPGTTNTEAFL.

The CDR3 protein is CSARDHRMQSTDTQYF. In DNA form, the CDR3 reads TGCAGTGCTAGAGACCATAGAATGCAAAGCACAGATACGCAGTATTTT. V is TRBV20-1 and J is TRBJ2-3; no clear D gene. CDR1 is DFQATT and CDR2 is SNEGSKA in the germline V gene (reference sequence). CDR3 size: 16 residues. V dropped 0 bases and J dropped 0 bases, with 13 bases sitting between them.

This clonotype has a handful of counts. This chain uses TRBV6-5 with TRBJ2-1, with TRBD2 matching 12 bases. V lost 6 bases and J lost 4; bases outside the gene matches: 4. CDR3 size: 15 residues. CDR1 is MNHEY, CDR2 SVGAGI, per germline. CDR3 residues: CASSSGTSGYNEQFF. The CDR3 region has the DNA TGTGCCAGCAGCTCCGGGACTAGCGGGTACAATGAGCAGTTCTTC.

V usage is TRBV5-1 and J usage is TRBJ1-6; D possibly corresponds to TRBD1 (5 bases). V lost 0 bases to trimming and J lost 4 bases, with 14 bases between them. The germline V gene encodes CDR1 SGHRS and CDR2 YFSETQ. The CDR3 runs to 17 residues. CDR3 nucleotides: TGCGCCAGCAGCTTGGGGCATCCAGGGATGTATAATTCACCCCTCCACTTT. Translated, it gives CASSLGHPGMYNSPLHF.

This chain's CDR3 is CASRGQGKNIQYF. In DNA form, the CDR3 reads TGTGCCAGCAGAGGACAGGGAAAAAACATTCAGTACTTC. The rearrangement joins TRBV25-1 to TRBJ2-4; TRBD1 aligns across 8 bases. Trimming took 6 bases from V and 4 from J; bases not matched to a gene: 2. CDR3 length equals 13 residues. CDR1 and CDR2 (germline): MGHDK, SYGVNS.

The chain uses TRBV5-1 and TRBJ1-6, with TRBD1 matching over 7 bases. Germline-derived CDR1 and CDR2 are SGHRS and YFSETQ. The V gene end was trimmed by 2 bases and the J gene end by 2 bases; junction bases not matched to a gene: 7. The CDR3 sequence is 17 residues long. The CDR3 sequence: CASSFFPTGAYNSPLHF. The CDR3 DNA follows: TGCGCCAGCAGCTTCTTCCCCACAGGGGCCTATAATTCACCCCTCCACTTT.

The chain has TRBV5-1 and TRBJ2-1; TRBD1 matches 7 bases. The CDR3 consists of 15 residues. J gave up 5 bases and V 3 bases, and 8 bases lay outside the gene matches. Germline V gives CDR1 SGHRS, CDR2 YFSETQ. This CDR3 reads CASSSTGIENNEQFF. Here the CDR3 DNA reads TGCGCCAGCAGCTCGACAGGGATTGAGAACAATGAGCAGTTCTTC.

V gene TRBV10-1 combines with J gene TRBJ2-7, with D possibly being TRBD2 (5 bases). With 3 bases removed from V and 0 bases from J, the gap between germline ends came to 12 bases. There are 15 residues in the CDR3. CDR1 is WNHNN and CDR2 is SYGVQD in the germline V gene (reference sequence). CDR3 DNA sequence: TGCGCCAGCAGTGAAGGTGGAGGCAGCTCCTACGAGCAGTACTTC. Its protein product is CASSEGGGSSYEQYF.